The clone carrying this T cell receptor (beta chain) was observed a few times. This entry comes from a study of T cells in Graves' hyperthyroidism and ophthalmopathy. V was shortened by 4 bases and J by 7 bases, with 14 bases between the two germline ends. The length of the CDR3 is 15 residues. Looked up from germline, CDR1 is KGHSH and CDR2 is LQKENI. Amplified TCR beta CDR3 regions derived from RNA transcripts. With the HTBI primer set, the TCR CDR3 went through a first round of RT-PCR. TCRdb reanalysed the multiplex PCR reads using MiXCR and keeps one entry per CDR3 protein. The sample includes 340,000 or so distinct CDR3 sequences, roughly 18% of them seen just once.

Sequenced: blood. This chain joins TRBV18 and TRBJ1-6; the D gene is possibly TRBD1 (6 bases). The sequence was collected from a woman aged 50 to 60 with Graves' hyperthyroidism. The CDR3 DNA sequence: TGTGCCAGCTCACTTCAACAGGGAGGCAATTCACCCCTCCACTTT. Residues: CASSLQQGGNSPLHF.